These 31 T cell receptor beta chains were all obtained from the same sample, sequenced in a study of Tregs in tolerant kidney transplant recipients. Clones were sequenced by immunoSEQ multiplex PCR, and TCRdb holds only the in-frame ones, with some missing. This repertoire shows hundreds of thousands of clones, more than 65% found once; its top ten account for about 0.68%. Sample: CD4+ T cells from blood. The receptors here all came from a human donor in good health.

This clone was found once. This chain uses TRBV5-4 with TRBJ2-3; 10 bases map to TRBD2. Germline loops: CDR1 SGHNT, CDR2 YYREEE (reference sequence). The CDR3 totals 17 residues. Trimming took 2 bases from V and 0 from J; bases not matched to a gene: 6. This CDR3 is CASSLRTSGSSTDTQYF. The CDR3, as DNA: TGTGCCAGCAGCTTAAGGACTAGCGGTTCTAGCACAGATACGCAGTATTTT.

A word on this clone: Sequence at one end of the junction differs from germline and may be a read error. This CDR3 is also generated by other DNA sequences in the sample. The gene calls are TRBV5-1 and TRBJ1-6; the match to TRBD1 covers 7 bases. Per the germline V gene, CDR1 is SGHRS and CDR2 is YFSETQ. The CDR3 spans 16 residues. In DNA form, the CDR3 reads TGTGCCAGCAGCCCCGGACAGGCCGGAGGAATTTCACCCCTCCACTTT. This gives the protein CASSPGQAGGISPLHF.

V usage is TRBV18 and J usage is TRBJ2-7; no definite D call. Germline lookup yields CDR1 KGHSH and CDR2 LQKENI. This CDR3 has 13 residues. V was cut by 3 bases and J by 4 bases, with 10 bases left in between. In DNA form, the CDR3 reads TGTGCCAGCTCACCGGACCCACTATACGAGCAGTACTTC. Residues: CASSPDPLYEQYF.

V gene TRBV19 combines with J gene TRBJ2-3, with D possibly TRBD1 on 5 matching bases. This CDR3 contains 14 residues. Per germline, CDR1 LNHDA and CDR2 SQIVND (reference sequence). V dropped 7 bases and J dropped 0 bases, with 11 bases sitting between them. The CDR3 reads CASTRQYSTDTQYF. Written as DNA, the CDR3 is TGTGCCAGTACCAGACAGTATAGCACAGATACGCAGTATTTT.

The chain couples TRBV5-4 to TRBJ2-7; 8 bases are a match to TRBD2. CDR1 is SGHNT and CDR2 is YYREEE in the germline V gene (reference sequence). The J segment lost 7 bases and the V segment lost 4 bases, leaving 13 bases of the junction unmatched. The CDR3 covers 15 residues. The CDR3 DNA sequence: TGTGCCAGCAGCCCCCGTGGAGCGGGAGTGCGGGAGCAGTACTTC. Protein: CASSPRGAGVREQYF.

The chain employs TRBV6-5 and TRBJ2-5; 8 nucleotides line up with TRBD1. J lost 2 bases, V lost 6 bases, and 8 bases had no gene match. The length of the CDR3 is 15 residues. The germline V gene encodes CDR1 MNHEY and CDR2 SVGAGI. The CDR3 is CASRGVGTGQETQYF. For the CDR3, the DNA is TGTGCCAGCAGGGGGGTGGGGACAGGACAAGAGACCCAGTACTTC.

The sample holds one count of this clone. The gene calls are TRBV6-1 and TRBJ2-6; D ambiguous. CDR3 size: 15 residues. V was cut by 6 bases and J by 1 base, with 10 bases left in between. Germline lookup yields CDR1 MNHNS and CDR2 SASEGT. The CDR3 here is CASRLIQSGANVLTF. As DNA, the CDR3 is TGTGCCAGCAGGTTAATCCAGTCTGGGGCCAACGTCCTGACTTTC.

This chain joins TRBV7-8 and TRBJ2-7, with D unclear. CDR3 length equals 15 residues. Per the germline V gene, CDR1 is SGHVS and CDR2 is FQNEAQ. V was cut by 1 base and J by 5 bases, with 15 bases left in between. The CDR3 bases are TGTGCCAGCAGCTTAGGATACCACCCCCTGGACGAGCAGTACTTC. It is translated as CASSLGYHPLDEQYF.

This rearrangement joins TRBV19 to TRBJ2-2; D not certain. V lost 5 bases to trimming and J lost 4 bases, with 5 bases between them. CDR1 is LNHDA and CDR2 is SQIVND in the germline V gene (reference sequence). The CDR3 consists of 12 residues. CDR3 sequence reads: CASSSITGELFF. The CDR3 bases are TGTGCCAGTAGTTCCATCACCGGGGAGCTGTTTTTT.

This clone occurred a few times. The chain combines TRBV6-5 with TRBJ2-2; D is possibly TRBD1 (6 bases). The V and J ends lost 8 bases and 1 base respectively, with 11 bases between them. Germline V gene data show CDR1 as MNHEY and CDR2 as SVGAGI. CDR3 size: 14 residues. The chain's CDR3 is CASYATGNTGELFF. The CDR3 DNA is TGTGCCAGCTATGCGACAGGGAACACCGGGGAGCTGTTTTTT.

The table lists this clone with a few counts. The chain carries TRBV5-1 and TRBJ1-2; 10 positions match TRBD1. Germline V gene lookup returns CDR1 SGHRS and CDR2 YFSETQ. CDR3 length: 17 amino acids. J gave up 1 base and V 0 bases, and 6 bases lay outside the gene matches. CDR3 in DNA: TGCGCCAGCAGCTTGGGACAGGGGGCGATCTATAACTATGGCTACACCTTC. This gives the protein CASSLGQGAIYNYGYTF.

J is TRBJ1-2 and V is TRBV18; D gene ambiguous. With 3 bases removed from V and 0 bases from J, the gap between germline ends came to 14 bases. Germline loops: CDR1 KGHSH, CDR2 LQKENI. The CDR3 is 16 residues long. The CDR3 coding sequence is TGTGCCAGCTCACCCAGGACGGAAAGAGCTAACTATGGCTACACCTTC. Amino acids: CASSPRTERANYGYTF.

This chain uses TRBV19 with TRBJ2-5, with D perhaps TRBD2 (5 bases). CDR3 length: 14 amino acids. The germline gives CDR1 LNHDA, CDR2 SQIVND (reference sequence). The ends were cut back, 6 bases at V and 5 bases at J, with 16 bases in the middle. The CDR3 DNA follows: TGTGCCAGTAGGGACTCCGGGCCCCTCGAGACCCAGTACTTC. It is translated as CASRDSGPLETQYF.

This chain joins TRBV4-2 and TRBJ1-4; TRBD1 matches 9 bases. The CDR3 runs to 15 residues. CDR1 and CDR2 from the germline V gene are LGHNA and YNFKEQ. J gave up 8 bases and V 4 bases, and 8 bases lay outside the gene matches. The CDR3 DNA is TGTGCCAGCAGCCGGAGTGACAGGGGGAACGAAAAACTGTTTTTT. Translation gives CASSRSDRGNEKLFF.

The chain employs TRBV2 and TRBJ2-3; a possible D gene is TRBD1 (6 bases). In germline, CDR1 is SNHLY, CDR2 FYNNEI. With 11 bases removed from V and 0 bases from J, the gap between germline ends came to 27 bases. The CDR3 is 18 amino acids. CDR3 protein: CAGADSRFLRPSTDTQYF. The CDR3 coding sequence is TGTGCCGGCGCGGACAGCCGCTTTCTTCGGCCTAGCACAGATACGCAGTATTTT.

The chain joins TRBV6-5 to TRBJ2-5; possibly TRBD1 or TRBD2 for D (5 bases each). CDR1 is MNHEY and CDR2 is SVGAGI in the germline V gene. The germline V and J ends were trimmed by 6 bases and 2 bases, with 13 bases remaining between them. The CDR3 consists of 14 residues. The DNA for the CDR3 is TGTGCCAGCAGCAGGGACGGGTTACAAGAGACCCAGTACTTC. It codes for CASSRDGLQETQYF.

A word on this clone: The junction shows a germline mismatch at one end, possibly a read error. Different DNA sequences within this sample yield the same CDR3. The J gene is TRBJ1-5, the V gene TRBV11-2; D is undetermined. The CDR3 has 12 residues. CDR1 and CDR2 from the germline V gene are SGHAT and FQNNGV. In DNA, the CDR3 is TGTGCCAGCAGTTACAGCAATCAGCCCCAGCACTTT. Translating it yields CASSYSNQPQHF.

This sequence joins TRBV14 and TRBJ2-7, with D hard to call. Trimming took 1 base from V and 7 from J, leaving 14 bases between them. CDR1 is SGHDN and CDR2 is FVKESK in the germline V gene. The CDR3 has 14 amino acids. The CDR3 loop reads CASSQAQGIGEQYF. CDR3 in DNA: TGTGCCAGCAGCCAAGCCCAAGGGATTGGGGAGCAGTACTTC.

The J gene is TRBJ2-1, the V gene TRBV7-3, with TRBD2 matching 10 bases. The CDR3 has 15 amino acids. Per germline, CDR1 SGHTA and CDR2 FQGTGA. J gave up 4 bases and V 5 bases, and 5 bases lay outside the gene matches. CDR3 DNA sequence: TGTGCCAGCAGCCCTCTAGCGGGGGAGTACAATGAGCAGTTCTTC. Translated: CASSPLAGEYNEQFF.

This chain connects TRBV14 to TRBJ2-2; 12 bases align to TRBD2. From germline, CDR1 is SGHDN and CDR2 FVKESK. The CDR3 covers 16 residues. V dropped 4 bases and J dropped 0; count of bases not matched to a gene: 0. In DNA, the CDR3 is TGTGCCAGCAGCCGGACTAGCGGGGCGAACACCGGGGAGCTGTTTTTT. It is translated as CASSRTSGANTGELFF.

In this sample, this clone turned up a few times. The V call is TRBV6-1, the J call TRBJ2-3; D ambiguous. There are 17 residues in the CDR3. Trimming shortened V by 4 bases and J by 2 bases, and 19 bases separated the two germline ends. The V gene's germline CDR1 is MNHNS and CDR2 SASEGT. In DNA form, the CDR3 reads TGTGCCAGCAGTGGGCAGTTTCCCTCTTTAACCACAGATACGCAGTATTTT. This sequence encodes CASSGQFPSLTTDTQYF.

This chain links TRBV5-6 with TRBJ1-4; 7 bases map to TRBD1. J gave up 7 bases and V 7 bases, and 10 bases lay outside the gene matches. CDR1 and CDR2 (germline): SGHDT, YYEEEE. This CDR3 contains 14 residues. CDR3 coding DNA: TGTGCCAGCGGGACCGACAGGGCGGGTGAAAAACTGTTTTTT. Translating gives CASGTDRAGEKLFF.

The CDR3 DNA reads TGTGCCAGCAGCCCCAGGGACTCCCACTACTACGAGCAGTACTTC. Encoded protein: CASSPRDSHYYEQYF. The gene calls are TRBV6-1 and TRBJ2-7, with a weak D call TRBD2 (6 bases). The CDR3 consists of 15 residues. Germline CDR1 and CDR2: MNHNS and SASEGT. Trimming took 6 bases from V and 3 from J, leaving 18 bases between them.

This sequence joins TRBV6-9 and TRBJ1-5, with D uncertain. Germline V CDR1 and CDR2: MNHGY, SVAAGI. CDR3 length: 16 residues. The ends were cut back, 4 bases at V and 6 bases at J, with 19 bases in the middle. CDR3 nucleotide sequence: TGTGCCAGCAGTTGGAGGAGTTACAGAGAGGGTCAGCCCCAGCATTTT. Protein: CASSWRSYREGQPQHF.

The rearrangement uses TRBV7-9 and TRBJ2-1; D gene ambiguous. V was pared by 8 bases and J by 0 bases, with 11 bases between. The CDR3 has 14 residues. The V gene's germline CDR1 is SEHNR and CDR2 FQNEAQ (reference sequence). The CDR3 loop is CASVGVSSYNEQFF. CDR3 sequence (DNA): TGTGCCAGCGTTGGGGTTAGCTCCTACAATGAGCAGTTCTTC.

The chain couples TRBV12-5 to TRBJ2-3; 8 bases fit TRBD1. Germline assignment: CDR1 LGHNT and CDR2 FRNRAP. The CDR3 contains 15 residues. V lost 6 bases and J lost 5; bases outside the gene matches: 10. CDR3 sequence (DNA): TGTGCTAGTGGCCTTAGGACAGGGTCTGGAGATACGCAGTATTTT. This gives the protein CASGLRTGSGDTQYF. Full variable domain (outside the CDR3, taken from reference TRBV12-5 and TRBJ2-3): DARVTQTPRHKVTEMGQEVTMRCQPILGHNTVFWYRQTMMQGLELLAYFRNRAPLDDSGMPKDRFSAEMPDATLATLKIQPSEPRDSAVYFCASGLRTGSGDTQYFGPGTRLTVL.

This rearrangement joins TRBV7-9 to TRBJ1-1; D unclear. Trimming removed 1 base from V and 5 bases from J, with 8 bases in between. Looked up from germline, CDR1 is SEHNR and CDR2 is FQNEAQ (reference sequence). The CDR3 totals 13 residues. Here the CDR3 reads CASSLGTGTEAFF. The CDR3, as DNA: TGTGCCAGCAGCTTAGGCACGGGGACTGAAGCTTTCTTT.

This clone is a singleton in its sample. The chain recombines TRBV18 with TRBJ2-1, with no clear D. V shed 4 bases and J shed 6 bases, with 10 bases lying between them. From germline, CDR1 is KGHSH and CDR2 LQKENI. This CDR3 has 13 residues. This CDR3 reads CASSRSLGNEQFF. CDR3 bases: TGTGCCAGCTCACGATCGTTGGGCAATGAGCAGTTCTTC.

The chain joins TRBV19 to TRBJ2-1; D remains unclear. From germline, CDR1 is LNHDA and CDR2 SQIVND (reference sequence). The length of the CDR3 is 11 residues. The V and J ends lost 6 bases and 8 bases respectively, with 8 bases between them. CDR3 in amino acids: CASRIRDEQFF. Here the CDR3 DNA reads TGTGCCAGTAGGATCCGCGATGAGCAGTTCTTC.

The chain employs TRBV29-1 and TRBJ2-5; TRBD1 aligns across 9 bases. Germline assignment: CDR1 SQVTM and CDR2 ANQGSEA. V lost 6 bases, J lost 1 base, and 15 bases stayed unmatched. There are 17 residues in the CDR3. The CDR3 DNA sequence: TGCAGCGTCCCATTAGCAGGTCACAGGGGGCCCCAAGAGACCCAGTACTTC. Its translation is CSVPLAGHRGPQETQYF.

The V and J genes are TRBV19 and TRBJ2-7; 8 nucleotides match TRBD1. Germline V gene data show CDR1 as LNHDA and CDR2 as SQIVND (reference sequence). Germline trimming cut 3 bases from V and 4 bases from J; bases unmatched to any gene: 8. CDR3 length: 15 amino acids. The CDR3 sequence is CASSMRTGIGYEQYF. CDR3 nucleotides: TGTGCCAGTAGTATGCGGACAGGGATAGGATACGAGCAGTACTTC. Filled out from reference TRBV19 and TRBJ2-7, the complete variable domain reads DGGITQSPKYLFRKEGQNVTLSCEQNLNHDAMYWYRQDPGQGLRLIYYSQIVNDFQKGDIAEGYSVSREKKESFPLTVTSAQKNPTAFYLCASSMRTGIGYEQYFGPGTRLTVT.